What follows are 2 T cell receptor beta chains derived from one specimen sequenced in a study of PD-1 blockade in classical Hodgkin lymphoma. Autologous stem cell transplantation was followed by relapse in every patient, and brentuximab vedotin exposure varied. Sequencing was performed with immunoSEQ multiplex PCR; in TCRdb, only in-frame clones are kept and a portion is missing. The sample has tens of thousands of clones; 75% to 90% are singletons. The material sequenced was peripheral blood mononuclear cells (PBMCs), taken at baseline. These receptors were taken from a human donor with classical Hodgkin lymphoma.

As concerns this clone: The same CDR3 can be traced to other DNA sequences in this sample. J is TRBJ2-1 and V is TRBV19, with D perhaps matching TRBD1 (6 bases). The CDR3 loop spans 14 amino acids. The germline V and J ends were trimmed by 5 bases and 7 bases, with 15 bases remaining between them. Per the germline V gene, CDR1 is LNHDA and CDR2 is SQIVND (reference sequence). Here the CDR3 reads CASSEGHVRNEQFF. The CDR3 DNA follows: TGTGCCAGTAGTGAGGGACATGTGCGTAATGAGCAGTTCTTC.

This chain links TRBV7-6 with TRBJ2-7; D possibly matches TRBD1 or TRBD2 (6 bases each). The V gene's germline CDR1 is SGHVS and CDR2 FNYEAQ. The V and J ends lost 0 bases and 2 bases respectively, with 11 bases between them. This CDR3 comprises 15 residues. The CDR3 DNA reads TGTGCCAGCAGCTTAGCGGGGGGCCGAGCCTACGAGCAGTACTTC. Residues: CASSLAGGRAYEQYF.